A selection of T cell receptor beta chains follows, all from one sample in a study of blood T cell repertoires in COVID-19. The table came from immunoSEQ multiplex PCR; TCRdb's copy has only in-frame clones and leaves some out. The sample has a few hundred thousand clones; about 90% are singletons. Sequenced material: peripheral blood. These receptors came from a woman aged 50 to 60 with COVID-19, enrolled during active disease. CDR3s include the opening cysteine and the closing phenylalanine or tryptophan.

>TRBV19
CASSDRQGSVYGYTF
>TRBV27
CASSKQVPYEQYF
>TRBV11-2
CASSFSTSGQETQYF
>TRBV11-2
CASSLIPVREEEETQYF
>TRBV5-1
CATRDRVNTGELFF
>TRBV19
CASSIDRLGVNTEAFF
>TRBV29-1
CSVIRQGQPYEQYF
>TRBV3-1/TRBV3-2
CASSQEYPLLAGVIHTDTQYF
>TRBV20-1
CSASFAGVRTDTQYF
>TRBV27
CASSLTVNQPQHF
>TRBV5-1
CASSVPIGGPGGELFF
>TRBV2
CASRRDSANTGELFF
>TRBV4-1
CASSPGLAGSRRNEQFF
>TRBV20-1
CSASTPLGLAGQRGTQYF
>TRBV19
CASSGPTGSDQPQHF
>TRBV30
CAWSVNSVTLYNSPLHF
>TRBV19
CASSIGEGQVGAFF
>TRBV11-2
CASSHGQINQPQHF
>TRBV5-4
CASSLVSGGPTDTQYF
>TRBV24-1
CATSAGQQETQYF
>TRBV7-9
CARGVGEGRYNEQFF
>TRBV27
CASSFQTSGRVSYNEQFF
>TRBV19
CASSISLTSPTGELFF
>TRBV24-1
CATSDVGTGYGYTF
>TRBV20-1
CSASGLAGVFGREFF
>TRBV12-3/TRBV12-4
CASIQGPGSPLHF
>TRBV11-3
CASSRIGSAGNTGELFF
>TRBV15
CATSTQTGAKNIQYF
>TRBV5-1
CASTLAGGGEQYF
>TRBV5-8
CASSLPGLAVSYNEQFF
>TRBV5-8
CASSPGQGFQPQHF
>TRBV6-5
CASTSRGFSGNTIYF
>TRBV3-1/TRBV3-2
CASRSGGRPVVLAYEQYF
>TRBV7-3
CASSPGRDRGSLNEQFF
>TRBV5-1
CASIPGAETRNTEAFF
>TRBV19
CASSIILTGNGYTF
>TRBV24-1
CATSEATTDTQYF
>TRBV30
CAWAGLKSGKKLFF
>TRBV7-9
CASSFGQGGYGYTF
>TRBV27
CASSFGLGDRRPPGGTDTQYF
>TRBV3-1/TRBV3-2
CASTRGLAGGKETQYF
>TRBV27
CASSGFGGTGTSSYEQYF
>TRBV29-1
CSARDREPFF
>TRBV19
CASTVGGLTEAFF
>TRBV5-1
CASRSQLAGGTDTQYF
>TRBV7-2
CASSLVGGQETQYF
>TRBV3-1/TRBV3-2
CASSQYSGSVNEQFF
>TRBV19
CASTDRGPSDTQYF
>TRBV29-1
CSVEAGGLGDTQYF
>TRBV6-2/TRBV6-3
CASSWLQGDEQYF
>TRBV15
CATSRDIGGNTIYF
>TRBV2
CASKDRIGTNEKLFF
>TRBV18
CASSGPPGQGNQPQHF
>TRBV19
CASSSYLNTEAFF